This T cell receptor beta chain was sequenced in a study of vaccination and CD4 T cells after COVID-19 (dated 2022 in TCRdb). At the level of the whole study: SARS-CoV-2 positivity had been established in the convalescent patients by nasal swab PCR, and mild disease was recorded in about 9 of these patients and severe disease in one. Culture stimuli were overlapping spike peptide pools from SARS-CoV-2 and from the common cold coronaviruses HCoV-NL63, HCoV-OC43 and HCoV-229E. Control cultures received a CEFX viral epitope pool as the positive control, an HIV-1 Nef peptide pool as the negative control, or no peptide. Post-vaccine blood samples were obtained a median of roughly 75 days after the second vaccine dose, with a range of roughly 12 to 250 days. The spike-specific CD4+ TCR repertoire was compared before and after mRNA vaccination in approximately 9 COVID-19 convalescent patients and a handful of infection-naive healthy vaccine recipients. Participants received two doses of either the Pfizer-BioNTech BNT162b2 vaccine (n=8) or the Moderna mRNA-1273 vaccine (n=2). The convalescent cohort comprised six males and four females, including two Hispanic individuals, seven Caucasians, two Asians and one multiracial person. Post-COVID blood samples from convalescent patients were collected a median of around 100 days after diagnosis, with a range of roughly 35 to 170 days. Overall study outcomes, separate from this receptor: Nearly all vaccine-specific clones in convalescent patients (304 of 307) were mono-reactive for SARS-CoV-2 spike rather than cross-reactive with common cold coronaviruses. The study included relatively few convalescent patients and did not analyze early timepoints after natural infection. In convalescent patients, a median around 85% of post-vaccine SARS-CoV-2-reactive clones were detected only after vaccination, and vaccine-specific priming was suggested by this finding. Although the median number of SARS-CoV-2-reactive clonotypes went up from 21 after infection to some 40 after vaccination, the increase was not significant.

The treatment or condition label on this specimen signifies: approximately 11-day PBMC culture with coronavirus spike peptide pools or control peptides (ViraFEST assay). The ViraFEST assay was used in the study, in which antigen-specific T cells were expanded with peptide pools and expanded clonotypes were subsequently identified by TCR sequencing. The convalescent patients' positive SARS-CoV-2 PCR tests were from March to December 2020, which was before the Alpha, Beta and Delta variants emerged in the United States. PBMCs were cultured at 1.5 million to 2 million per well in IMDM supplemented with roughly 5% human AB serum and about 10 IU/ml IL-2, with approximately 9.5 ug/ml peptide pools added. Half of the culture medium was replaced with fresh IL-2-containing medium on days 3 and 7. CD4+ T cells were isolated after approximately ten days of culture through negative selection using the EasySep CD4+ T cell isolation kit. Ficoll-Paque Plus gradient centrifugation was used to isolate PBMCs from whole blood, and the isolated PBMCs were then either used fresh or cryopreserved at -140C. Each culture condition was generally run in triplicate wells.

The method was PCR. DNA from cultured CD4+ T cells was subjected to TCR sequencing with the Oncomine TCR Beta short-read assay at the Johns Hopkins FTIC core. Genomic DNA was extracted from the cultured CD4+ T cells with the QIAamp micro DNA kit. Oncomine TCR Beta libraries from cultured CD4+ T cells were pooled using unique dual indexes and sequenced on an Illumina iSeq 100. The paper's data handling went like this. Non-productive sequences were filtered out, and CDR3s that did not start with C, did not end with F or W, or were shorter than 7 amino acids were discarded. The MANAFEST web application was used to identify antigen-specific clonotypes by comparing peptide-stimulated wells against reference wells and other culture wells. Positive clones required FDR below 0.05, an odds ratio above 5, and productive frequency above 0.1% in at least two of three replicate wells. Clonotypes that were significantly expanded in both SARS-CoV-2 spike wells and at least one common cold coronavirus spike condition were defined as cross-reactive. CDR3 homology was assessed with Levenshtein distances (stringdist) and unrooted phylogenetic trees (ape) in R version 3.6.1. TCRdb passed the public sequencing reads through fastp at Q25 and MiXCR, retaining productive beta sequences. Under each unique CDR3 protein, matching rows form one entry showing the most common genes and DNA. The V and J calls were determined by TCRdb, not by the authors. A total of around 10,000 distinct CDR3 sequences appear in this sample, 50% to 60% of them only once. The biggest ten clones account for around 20% of the sample.

In the case of this clonotype: Its specific antigen is unknown. Within one base of it there is no much larger clone, and no base qualities were kept.

The source material was CD4+ T cells from blood, cultured in vitro. The clonotype originates from a human donor who had recovered from COVID-19.

The DNA sequence is given as TGCAGTGCTGTAAAATTTACAGGTACCCAAGAGACCCAGTACTTC. Translated, it reads CSAVKFTGTQETQYF. The chain uses TRBV20-1 and TRBJ2-5; the D region possibly corresponds to TRBD1 (5 bases align). The germline ends are 17 bases apart after V is trimmed by 5 bases and J by 1 base. Sequences DFQATT (CDR1) and SNEGSKA (CDR2) are obtained from the germline V gene (reference sequence). The CDR3, cysteine through phenylalanine, is 15 amino acids long. The CDR3 DNA has 45 bases and is translated from base 1.